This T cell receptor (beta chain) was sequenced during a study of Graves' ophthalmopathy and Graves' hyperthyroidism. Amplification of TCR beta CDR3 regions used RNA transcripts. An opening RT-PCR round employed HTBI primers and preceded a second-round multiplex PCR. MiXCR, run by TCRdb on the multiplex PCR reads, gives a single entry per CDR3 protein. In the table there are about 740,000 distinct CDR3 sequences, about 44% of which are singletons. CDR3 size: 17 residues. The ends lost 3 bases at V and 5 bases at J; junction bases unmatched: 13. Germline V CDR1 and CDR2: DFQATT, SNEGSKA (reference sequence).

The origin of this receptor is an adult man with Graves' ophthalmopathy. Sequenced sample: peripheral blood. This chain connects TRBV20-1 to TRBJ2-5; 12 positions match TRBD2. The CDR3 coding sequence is TGCAGTGCTAGGGCTATCCTAGCGGGGGGGCCTCCGGAGACCCAGTACTTC. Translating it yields CSARAILAGGPPETQYF.